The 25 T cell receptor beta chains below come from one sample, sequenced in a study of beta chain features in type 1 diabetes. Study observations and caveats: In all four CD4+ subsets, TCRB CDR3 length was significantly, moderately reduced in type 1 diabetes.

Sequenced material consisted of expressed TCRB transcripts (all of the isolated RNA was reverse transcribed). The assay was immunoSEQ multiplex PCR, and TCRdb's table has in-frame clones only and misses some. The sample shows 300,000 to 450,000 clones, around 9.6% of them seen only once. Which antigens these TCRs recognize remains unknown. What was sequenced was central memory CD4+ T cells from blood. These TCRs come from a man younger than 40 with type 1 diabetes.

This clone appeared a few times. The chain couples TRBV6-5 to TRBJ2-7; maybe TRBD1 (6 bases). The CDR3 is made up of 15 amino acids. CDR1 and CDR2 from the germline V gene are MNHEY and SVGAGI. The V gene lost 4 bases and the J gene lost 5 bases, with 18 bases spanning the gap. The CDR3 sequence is CASSLYRGRGHEQYF. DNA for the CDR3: TGTGCCAGCAGTTTGTATCGCGGCAGGGGCCACGAGCAGTACTTC.

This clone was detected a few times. The CDR3 loop reads CASSLDRFQETQYF. The CDR3 DNA reads as TGCGCCAGCAGCTTGGACAGATTCCAAGAGACCCAGTACTTC. This sequence joins TRBV5-1 and TRBJ2-5; D is unclear. The CDR3 covers 14 residues. CDR1 is SGHRS and CDR2 is YFSETQ in the germline V gene. V was shortened by 0 bases and J by 1 base, with 7 bases between the two germline ends.

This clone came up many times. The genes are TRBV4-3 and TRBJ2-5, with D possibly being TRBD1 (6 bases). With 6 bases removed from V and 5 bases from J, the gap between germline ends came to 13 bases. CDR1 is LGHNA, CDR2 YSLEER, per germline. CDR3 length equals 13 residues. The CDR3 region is CASSRTVWETQYF. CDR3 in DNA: TGCGCCAGCAGTCGGACAGTCTGGGAGACCCAGTACTTC.

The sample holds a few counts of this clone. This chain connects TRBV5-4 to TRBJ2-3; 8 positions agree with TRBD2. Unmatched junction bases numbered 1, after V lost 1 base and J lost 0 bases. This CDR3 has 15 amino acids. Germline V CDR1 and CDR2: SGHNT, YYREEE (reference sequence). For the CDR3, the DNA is TGTGCCAGCAGCTTGACGGGAGGGAGCACAGATACGCAGTATTTT. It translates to CASSLTGGSTDTQYF.

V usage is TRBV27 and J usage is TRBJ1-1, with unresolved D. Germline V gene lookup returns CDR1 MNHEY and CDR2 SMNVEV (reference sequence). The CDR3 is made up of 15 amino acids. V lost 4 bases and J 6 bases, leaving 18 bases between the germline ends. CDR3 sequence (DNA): TGTGCCAGCAGTTCCCAAAGCCCTCGTCCCGCTGAAGCTTTCTTT. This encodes CASSSQSPRPAEAFF.

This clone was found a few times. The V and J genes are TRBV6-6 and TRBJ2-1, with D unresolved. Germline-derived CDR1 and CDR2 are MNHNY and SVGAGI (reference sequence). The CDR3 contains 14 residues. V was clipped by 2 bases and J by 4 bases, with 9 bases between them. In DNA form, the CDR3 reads TGTGCCAGCAGTTACACCGGAGCGTACAATGAGCAGTTCTTC. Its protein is CASSYTGAYNEQFF.

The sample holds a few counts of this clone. The CDR3 DNA follows: TGTGCCAGCAGTTCCACTGACAGGGAGGGCTATGGCTACACCTTC. Its translation is CASSSTDREGYGYTF. The chain recombines TRBV27 with TRBJ1-2; 7 bases are shared with TRBD1. The CDR3 is 15 residues long. The germline gives CDR1 MNHEY, CDR2 SMNVEV (reference sequence). V lost 4 bases to trimming and J lost 4 bases; unmatched junction nucleotides: 9.

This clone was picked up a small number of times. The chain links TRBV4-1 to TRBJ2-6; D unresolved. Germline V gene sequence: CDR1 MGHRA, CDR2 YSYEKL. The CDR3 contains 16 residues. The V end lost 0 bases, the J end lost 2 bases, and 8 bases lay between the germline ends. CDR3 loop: CASSQEGQTGANVLTF. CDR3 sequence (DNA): TGCGCCAGCAGCCAAGAAGGCCAGACTGGGGCCAACGTCCTGACTTTC.

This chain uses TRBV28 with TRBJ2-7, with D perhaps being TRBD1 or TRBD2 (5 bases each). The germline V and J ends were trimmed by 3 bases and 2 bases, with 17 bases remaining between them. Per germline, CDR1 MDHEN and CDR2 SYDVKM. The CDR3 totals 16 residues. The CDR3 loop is CASSFGQGDFTYEQYF. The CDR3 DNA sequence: TGTGCCAGCAGTTTCGGGCAGGGAGATTTCACCTACGAGCAGTACTTC. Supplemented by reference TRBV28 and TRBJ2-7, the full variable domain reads DVKVTQSSRYLVKRTGEKVFLECVQDMDHENMFWYRQDPGLGLRLIYFSYDVKMKEKGDIPEGYSVSREKKERFSLILESASTNQTSMYLCASSFGQGDFTYEQYFGPGTRLTVT.

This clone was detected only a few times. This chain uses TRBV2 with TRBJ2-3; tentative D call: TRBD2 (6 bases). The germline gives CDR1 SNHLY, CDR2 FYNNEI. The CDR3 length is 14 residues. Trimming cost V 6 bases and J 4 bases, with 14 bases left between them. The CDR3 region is CASRPRRGADTQYF. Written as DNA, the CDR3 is TGTGCCAGCAGACCCCGGAGGGGCGCAGATACGCAGTATTTT.

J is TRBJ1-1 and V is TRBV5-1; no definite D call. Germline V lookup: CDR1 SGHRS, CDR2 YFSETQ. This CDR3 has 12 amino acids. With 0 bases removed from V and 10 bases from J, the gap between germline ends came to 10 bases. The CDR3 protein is CASSLGAEGAFF. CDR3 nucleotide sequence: TGCGCCAGCAGCTTGGGTGCGGAGGGAGCTTTCTTT.

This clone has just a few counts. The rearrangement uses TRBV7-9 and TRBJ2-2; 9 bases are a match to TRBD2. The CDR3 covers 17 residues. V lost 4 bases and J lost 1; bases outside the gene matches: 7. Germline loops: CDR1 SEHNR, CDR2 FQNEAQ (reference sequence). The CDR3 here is CASSSARLAVNTGELFF. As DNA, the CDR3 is TGTGCCAGCAGCTCCGCTAGACTAGCGGTGAACACCGGGGAGCTGTTTTTT.

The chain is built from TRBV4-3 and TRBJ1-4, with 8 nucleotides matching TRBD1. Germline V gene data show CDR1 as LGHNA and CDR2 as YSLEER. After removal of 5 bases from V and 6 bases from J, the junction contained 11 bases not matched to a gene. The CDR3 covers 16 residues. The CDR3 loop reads CASSAYLDRVDEKLFF. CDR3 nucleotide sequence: TGCGCCAGCAGCGCCTATCTGGACAGGGTGGATGAAAAACTGTTTTTT.

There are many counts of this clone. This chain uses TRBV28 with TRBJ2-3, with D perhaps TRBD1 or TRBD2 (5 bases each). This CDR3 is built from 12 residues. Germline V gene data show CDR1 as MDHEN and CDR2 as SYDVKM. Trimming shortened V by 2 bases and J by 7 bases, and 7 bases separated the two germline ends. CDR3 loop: CASSLGGNTQYF. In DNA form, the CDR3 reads TGTGCCAGCAGTTTAGGGGGTAATACGCAGTATTTT.

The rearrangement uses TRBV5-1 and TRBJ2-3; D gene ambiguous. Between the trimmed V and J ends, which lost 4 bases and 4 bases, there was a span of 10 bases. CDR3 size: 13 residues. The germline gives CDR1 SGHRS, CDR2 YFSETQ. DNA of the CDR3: TGCGCCAGCAGCCCTTTTCCGGCAGATACGCAGTATTTT. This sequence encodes CASSPFPADTQYF. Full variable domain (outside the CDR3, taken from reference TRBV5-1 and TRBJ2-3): KAGVTQTPRYLIKTRGQQVTLSCSPISGHRSVSWYQQTPGQGLQFLFEYFSETQRNKGNFPGRFSGRQFSNSRSEMNVSTLELGDSALYLCASSPFPADTQYFGPGTRLTVL.

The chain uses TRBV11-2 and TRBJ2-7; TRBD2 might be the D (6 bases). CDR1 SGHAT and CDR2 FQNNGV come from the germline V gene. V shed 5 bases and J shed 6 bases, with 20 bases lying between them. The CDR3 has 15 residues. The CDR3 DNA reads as TGTGCCAGCAGCCCCTTGAGTCGGAGGGGTGGCGAGCAGTACTTC. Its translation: CASSPLSRRGGEQYF.

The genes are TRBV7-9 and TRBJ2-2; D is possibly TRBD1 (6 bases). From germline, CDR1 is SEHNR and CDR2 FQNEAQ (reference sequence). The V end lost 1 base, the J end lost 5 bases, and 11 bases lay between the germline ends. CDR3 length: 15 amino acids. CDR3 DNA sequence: TGTGCCAGCAGCTTAGAGAACAGGGTTACCGGGGAGCTGTTTTTT. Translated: CASSLENRVTGELFF. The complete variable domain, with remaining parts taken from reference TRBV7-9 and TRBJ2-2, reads DTGVSQNPRHKITKRGQNVTFRCDPISEHNRLYWYRQTLGQGPEFLTYFQNEAQLEKSRLLSDRFSAERPKGSFSTLEIQRTEQGDSAMYLCASSLENRVTGELFFGEGSRLTVL.

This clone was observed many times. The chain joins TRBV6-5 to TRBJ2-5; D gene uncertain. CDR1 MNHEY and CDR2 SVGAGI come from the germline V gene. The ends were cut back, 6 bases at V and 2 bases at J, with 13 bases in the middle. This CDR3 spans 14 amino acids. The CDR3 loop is CASSLTTVQETQYF. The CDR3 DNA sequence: TGTGCCAGCAGCCTAACAACAGTTCAAGAGACCCAGTACTTC.

CDR3 in amino acids: CASSVLAHTDTQYF. CDR3 coding DNA: TGTGCCAGCAGTGTACTAGCTCACACAGATACGCAGTATTTT. J is TRBJ2-3 and V is TRBV6-5; the D gene is possibly TRBD2 (6 bases). With 5 bases removed from V and 2 bases from J, the gap between germline ends came to 11 bases. Germline CDR1 is MNHEY and CDR2 is SVGAGI. This CDR3 spans 14 amino acids.

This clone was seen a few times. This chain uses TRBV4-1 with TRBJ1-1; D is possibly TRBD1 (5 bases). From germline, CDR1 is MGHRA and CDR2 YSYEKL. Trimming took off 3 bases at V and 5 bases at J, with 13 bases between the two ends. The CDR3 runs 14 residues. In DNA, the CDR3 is TGCGCCAGCAGCCAGAGTAGGGGAGGGACTGAAGCTTTCTTT. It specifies CASSQSRGGTEAFF.

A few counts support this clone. CDR3 residues: CASSRDEWSSYNEQFF. CDR3 bases: TGTGCCAGCAGCCGAGATGAATGGAGCTCCTACAATGAGCAGTTCTTC. The chain has TRBV4-2 and TRBJ2-1; no clear D gene. This CDR3 spans 16 amino acids. Germline V CDR1 and CDR2: LGHNA, YNFKEQ. The V end lost 4 bases, the J end lost 0 bases, and 13 bases lay between the germline ends.

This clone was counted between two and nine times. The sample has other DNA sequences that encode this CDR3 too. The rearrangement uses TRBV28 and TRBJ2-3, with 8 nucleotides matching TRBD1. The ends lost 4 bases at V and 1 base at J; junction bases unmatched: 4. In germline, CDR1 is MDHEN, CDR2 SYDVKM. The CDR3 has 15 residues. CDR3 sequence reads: CASSSPGQGTDTQYF. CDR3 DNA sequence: TGTGCCAGCAGTTCCCCGGGACAGGGCACAGATACGCAGTATTTT.

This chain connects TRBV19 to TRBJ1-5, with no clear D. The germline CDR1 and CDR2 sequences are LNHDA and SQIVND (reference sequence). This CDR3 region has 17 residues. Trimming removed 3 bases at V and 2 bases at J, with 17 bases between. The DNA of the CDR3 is TGTGCCAGTAGTATTGCGGGCTTAAGACGGCGCAATCAGCCCCAGCATTTT. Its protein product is CASSIAGLRRRNQPQHF.

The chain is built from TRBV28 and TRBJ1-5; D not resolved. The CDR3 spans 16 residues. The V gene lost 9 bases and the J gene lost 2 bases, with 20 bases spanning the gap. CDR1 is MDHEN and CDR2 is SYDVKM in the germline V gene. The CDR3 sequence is CASTHGGLTGNQPQHF. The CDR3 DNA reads TGTGCCAGTACTCATGGAGGGTTAACGGGCAATCAGCCCCAGCATTTT.

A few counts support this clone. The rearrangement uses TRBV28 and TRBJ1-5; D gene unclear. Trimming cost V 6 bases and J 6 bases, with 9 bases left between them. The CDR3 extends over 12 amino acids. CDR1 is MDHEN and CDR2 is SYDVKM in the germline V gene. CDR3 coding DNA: TGTGCCAGCAGCACCGGGTCTCAGCCCCAGCATTTT. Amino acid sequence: CASSTGSQPQHF.